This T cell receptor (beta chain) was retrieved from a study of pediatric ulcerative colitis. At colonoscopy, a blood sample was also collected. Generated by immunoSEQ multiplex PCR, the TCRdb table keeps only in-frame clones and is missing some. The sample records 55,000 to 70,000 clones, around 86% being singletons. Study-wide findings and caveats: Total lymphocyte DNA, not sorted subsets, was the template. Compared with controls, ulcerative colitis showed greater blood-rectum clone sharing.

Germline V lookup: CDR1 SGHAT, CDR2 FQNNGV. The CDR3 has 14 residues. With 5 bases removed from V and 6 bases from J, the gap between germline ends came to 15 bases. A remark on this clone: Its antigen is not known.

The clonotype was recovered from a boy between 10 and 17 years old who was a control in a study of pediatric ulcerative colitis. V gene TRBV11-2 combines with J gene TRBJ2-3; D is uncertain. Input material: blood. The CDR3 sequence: CASSKNPQGDTQYF. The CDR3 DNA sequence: TGTGCCAGCAGCAAGAACCCCCAAGGGGATACGCAGTATTTT.